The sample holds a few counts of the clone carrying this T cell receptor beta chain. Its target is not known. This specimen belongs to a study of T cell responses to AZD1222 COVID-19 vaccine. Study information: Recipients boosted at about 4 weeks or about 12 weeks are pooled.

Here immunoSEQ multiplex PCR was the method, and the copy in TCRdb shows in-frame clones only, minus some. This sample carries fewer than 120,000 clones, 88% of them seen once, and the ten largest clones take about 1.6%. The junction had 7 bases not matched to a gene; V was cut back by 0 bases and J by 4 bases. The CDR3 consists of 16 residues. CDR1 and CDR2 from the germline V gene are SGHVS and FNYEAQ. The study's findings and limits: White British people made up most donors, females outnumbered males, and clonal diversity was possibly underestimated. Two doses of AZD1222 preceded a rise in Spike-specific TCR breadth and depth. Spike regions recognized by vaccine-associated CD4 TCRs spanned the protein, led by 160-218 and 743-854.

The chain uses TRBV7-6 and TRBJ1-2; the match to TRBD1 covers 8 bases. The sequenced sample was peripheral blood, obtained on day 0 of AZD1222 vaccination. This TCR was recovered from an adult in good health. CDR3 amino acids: CASSLAAGTGFYGYTF. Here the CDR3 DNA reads TGTGCCAGCAGCTTAGCGGCCGGGACAGGATTCTATGGCTACACCTTC.